A single TCR beta chain is shown here with its context. Per the study methods: Quantification of nucleated cells was approximated via reference gene primer amplification. Profiled with immunoSEQ multiplex PCR; TCRdb holds only in-frame clones, not every one. V and J calls plus clone size are reproduced from that table; the DNA served to infer D and trimming. Of some 220,000 clones in the sample, around 80% were seen once. This record belongs to a study of blood T cell repertoires in COVID-19. Study information: Samples came from the United States, Italy and Spain, spanning acute and convalescent COVID-19. PBMCs, B-cell-depleted T cells, or T cells were the source of the cDNA or gDNA that made up the material.

From germline, CDR1 is SGHAT and CDR2 FQNNGV. Between the trimmed V and J ends, which lost 5 bases and 12 bases, there was a span of 20 bases. This CDR3 comprises 15 residues. This chain connects TRBV11-2 to TRBJ1-6, with D perhaps TRBD1 (5 bases). This TCR was sampled from a woman of 80 years or more with active or convalescent COVID-19. Specimen: peripheral blood. The DNA for the CDR3 is TGTGCCAGCAGCCCCACTCCGGGGGGGGAGCGACCCCTCCACTTT. It specifies CASSPTPGGERPLHF.